Below, 28 T cell receptor beta chains from the same sample are listed, as sequenced in a study of blood T cell repertoires in COVID-19. Generated by immunoSEQ multiplex PCR, the TCRdb table keeps only in-frame clones and is missing some. This sample has 100,000 to 150,000 clones, with 85% found just once. The source material was peripheral blood. Receptor source: an elderly woman with acute or convalescent COVID-19.

In its sample, this clone was seen once. The CDR3 spells CASSPDRGRYNEQFF. In DNA form, the CDR3 reads TGTGCCAGCAGCCCTGACAGGGGGCGGTACAATGAGCAGTTCTTC. The V and J genes are TRBV5-6 and TRBJ2-1; 10 positions agree with TRBD1. Trimming cost V 4 bases and J 4 bases; bases outside gene matches: 5. CDR1 and CDR2 (germline): SGHDT, YYEEEE. This CDR3 comprises 15 residues.

The genes are TRBV5-4 and TRBJ1-2; 9 bases match TRBD1. Germline values: CDR1 SGHNT, CDR2 YYREEE (reference sequence). CDR3 length: 13 residues. Trimming at V came to 7 bases and at J to 7 bases, leaving 8 bases not matched to a gene. The CDR3 loop reads CASERTGGGGYTF. CDR3 DNA: TGTGCCAGCGAACGAACAGGGGGCGGTGGCTACACCTTC.

The rearrangement uses TRBV5-1 and TRBJ1-2; no clear D. The CDR3 extends over 16 amino acids. Deletions cut 3 bases from V and 4 bases from J, with 19 bases between. Germline V lookup: CDR1 SGHRS, CDR2 YFSETQ. In DNA, the CDR3 is TGCGCCAGCAGCTCCGACGGAAGCCCCGGAGGCTATGGCTACACCTTC. It encodes CASSSDGSPGGYGYTF.

This clone was picked up one time. This CDR3 is CATSKYGTEDLNEKLFF. The CDR3 DNA reads TGTGCCACCAGCAAATACGGGACAGAAGACCTTAATGAAAAACTGTTTTTT. The chain recombines TRBV15 with TRBJ1-4, with 7 bases lining up with TRBD1. The germline gives CDR1 LNHNV, CDR2 YYDKDF (reference sequence). V gave up 4 bases and J gave up 4 bases; unmatched junction bases: 12. The CDR3 is made up of 17 amino acids.

V usage is TRBV7-9 and J usage is TRBJ1-5; perhaps TRBD1 as D (5 bases). V lost 4 bases and J 2 bases, leaving 15 bases between the germline ends. The CDR3 is made up of 16 amino acids. Germline CDR1 SEHNR, CDR2 FQNEAQ (reference sequence). The CDR3 protein is CASSSPGGGGNQPQHF. CDR3 bases: TGTGCCAGCAGCTCCCCCGGGGGTGGCGGCAATCAGCCCCAGCATTTT. The full variable domain, completed using reference TRBV7-9 and TRBJ1-5, is DTGVSQNPRHKITKRGQNVTFRCDPISEHNRLYWYRQTLGQGPEFLTYFQNEAQLEKSRLLSDRFSAERPKGSFSTLEIQRTEQGDSAMYLCASSSPGGGGNQPQHFGDGTRLSIL.

This clone came up once. The same CDR3 arises from other DNA sequences in this sample as well. V usage is TRBV12-5 and J usage is TRBJ2-1, with unresolved D. Germline-derived CDR1 and CDR2 are LGHNT and FRNRAP. CDR3 length: 13 residues. The V gene lost 4 bases and the J gene lost 4 bases, with 8 bases spanning the gap. The CDR3 reads CASGSEKYNEQFF. Written as DNA, the CDR3 is TGTGCTAGTGGTTCCGAGAAATACAATGAGCAGTTCTTC.

J is TRBJ1-2 and V is TRBV19; the match to TRBD1 covers 9 bases. The CDR3 has 17 amino acids. In germline, CDR1 is LNHDA, CDR2 SQIVND (reference sequence). Trimming took 3 bases from V and 2 from J; bases not matched to a gene: 10. As DNA, the CDR3 is TGTGCCAGTAGTATCCTACCGGGACAGGGATCAAACTATGGCTACACCTTC. Residues: CASSILPGQGSNYGYTF.

This sequence joins TRBV4-2 and TRBJ2-1; 12 bases map to TRBD2. V lost 0 bases and J lost 5; bases outside the gene matches: 8. In germline, CDR1 is LGHNA, CDR2 YNFKEQ. The CDR3 has 18 amino acids. The CDR3 nucleotides are TGTGCCAGCAGCCAAGATCCCCGGGGACTAGCGGGTAACAATGAGCAGTTCTTC. Encoded protein: CASSQDPRGLAGNNEQFF.

This clone was detected once. This chain joins TRBV5-1 and TRBJ1-1, with TRBD1 matching 7 bases. This CDR3 is 14 amino acids long. Trimming cost V 4 bases and J 7 bases; bases outside gene matches: 10. CDR1 is SGHRS and CDR2 is YFSETQ in the germline V gene. CDR3 protein: CASSQTAGTVEAFF. For the CDR3, the DNA is TGCGCCAGCAGCCAAACGGCCGGGACAGTTGAAGCTTTCTTT.

The chain employs TRBV7-9 and TRBJ1-4, with TRBD1 identical over 7 bases. CDR1 and CDR2 from the germline V gene are SEHNR and FQNEAQ (reference sequence). Trimming removed 5 bases from V and 0 bases from J; junction bases left unmatched: 3. The CDR3 has 15 amino acids. CDR3 in DNA: TGTGCCAGCAGCCTACAGGGGCCAACTAATGAAAAACTGTTTTTT. Translated: CASSLQGPTNEKLFF.

The chain has TRBV3-1 (or the pseudogene TRBV3-2) and TRBJ1-1, with TRBD1 matching 8 bases. Germline V gene data show CDR1 as LGHDT and CDR2 as YNNKEL (reference sequence). This CDR3 contains 14 residues. V lost 4 bases, J lost 3 bases, and 4 bases stayed unmatched. The CDR3 region has the DNA TGTGCCAGCAGCCTTTTGGGACAGGACACTGAAGCTTTCTTT. It encodes CASSLLGQDTEAFF.

The J gene is TRBJ1-3, the V gene TRBV3-1 (or the pseudogene TRBV3-2); 9 nucleotides line up with TRBD1. Trimming took 4 bases from V and 0 from J; bases not matched to a gene: 4. CDR3 length: 16 residues. Germline V gene sequence: CDR1 LGHDT, CDR2 YNNKEL (reference sequence). For the CDR3, the DNA is TGTGCCAGCAGCCGGACAGGGGCCAGCTCTGGAAACACCATATATTTT. As protein: CASSRTGASSGNTIYF.

The CDR3 is CASSQGRGEGYTF. CDR3 coding DNA: TGTGCCAGCAGCCAGGGCAGGGGGGAAGGCTACACCTTC. The V call is TRBV3-1 (or the pseudogene TRBV3-2), the J call TRBJ1-2, with 7 positions matching TRBD1. With 3 bases clipped from V and 8 bases from J, the junction kept 6 bases outside the gene matches. Germline loops: CDR1 LGHDT, CDR2 YNNKEL (reference sequence). The CDR3 length is 13 residues.

In the case of this clone: The same CDR3 also results from other DNA sequences found in this sample. This chain joins TRBV5-1 and TRBJ2-3, with D possibly matching TRBD2 (5 bases). The germline V gene encodes CDR1 SGHRS and CDR2 YFSETQ. V shed 4 bases and J shed 2 bases, with 11 bases lying between them. This CDR3 spans 14 amino acids. CDR3 protein: CASSLGLNTDTQYF. DNA of the CDR3: TGCGCCAGCAGCCTCGGACTTAACACAGATACGCAGTATTTT.

This clone was recorded once. This rearrangement joins TRBV19 to TRBJ2-7; TRBD1 might be the D (5 bases). The V end was cut by 1 base, the J end by 2 bases, with 9 bases between. The CDR3 is 14 amino acids. The germline gives CDR1 LNHDA, CDR2 SQIVND (reference sequence). The CDR3 nucleotides are TGTGCCAGTAGTATAGCAGGGCGCACCTACGAGCAGTACTTC. Encoded protein: CASSIAGRTYEQYF. Variable domain in full (rest from reference TRBV19 and TRBJ2-7): DGGITQSPKYLFRKEGQNVTLSCEQNLNHDAMYWYRQDPGQGLRLIYYSQIVNDFQKGDIAEGYSVSREKKESFPLTVTSAQKNPTAFYLCASSIAGRTYEQYFGPGTRLTVT.

The chain links TRBV27 to TRBJ2-7; 7 bases match TRBD2. The germline V gene encodes CDR1 MNHEY and CDR2 SMNVEV (reference sequence). This CDR3 region has 14 residues. With 2 bases clipped from V and 1 base from J, the junction kept 2 bases outside the gene matches. CDR3 nucleotides: TGTGCCAGCAGTTTAATCGGGGGGTCCTACGAGCAGTACTTC. This codes for CASSLIGGSYEQYF.

V gene TRBV6-1 combines with J gene TRBJ1-2; 8 bases map to TRBD1. This CDR3 has 14 residues. Germline V gives CDR1 MNHNS, CDR2 SASEGT. V was pared by 2 bases and J by 6 bases, with 5 bases of the junction left unmatched. CDR3 region: CASSETPGGDGYTF. CDR3 in DNA: TGTGCCAGCAGTGAAACCCCAGGGGGCGATGGCTACACCTTC.

V is TRBV4-3 and J is TRBJ2-3, with D tentatively TRBD1 (5 bases). Deletions cut 3 bases from V and 1 base from J, with 23 bases between. The CDR3 is 19 amino acids. Germline CDR1 LGHNA, CDR2 YSLEER. In DNA, the CDR3 is TGCGCCAGCAGCCAGACCAGCTATGACAGTCGGGTCGGCACAGATACGCAGTATTTT. Its protein is CASSQTSYDSRVGTDTQYF.

The genes are TRBV5-8 and TRBJ2-6; a weak D match, TRBD2 (7 bases). Germline-derived CDR1 and CDR2 are SGHTS and YDEGEE. V was cut by 1 base and J by 2 bases, with 10 bases left in between. This CDR3 has 16 amino acids. The CDR3 here is CASSLWGGAGANVLTF. DNA for the CDR3: TGTGCCAGCAGCTTGTGGGGGGGCGCTGGGGCCAACGTCCTGACTTTC. Combining the CDR3 with reference TRBV5-8 and TRBJ2-6 gives the whole variable domain EAGVTQSPTHLIKTRGQQATLRCSPISGHTSVYWYQQALGLGLQFLLWYDEGEERNRGNFPPRFSGRQFPNYSSELNVNALELEDSALYLCASSLWGGAGANVLTFGAGSRLTVL.

The gene calls are TRBV15 and TRBJ2-5, with TRBD2 identical over 9 bases. V was clipped by 1 base and J by 3 bases; unmatched bases: 6. Germline CDR1 and CDR2: LNHNV and YYDKDF (reference sequence). CDR3 length equals 16 residues. The CDR3 DNA is TGTGCCACCAGCAGAGCTCCCTCTAGCGGGGAAGAGACCCAGTACTTC. This sequence encodes CATSRAPSSGEETQYF.

The chain links TRBV5-8 to TRBJ2-5; 9 bases are a match to TRBD1. This CDR3 comprises 14 residues. Germline V gene data show CDR1 as SGHTS and CDR2 as YDEGEE. J was trimmed by 7 bases and V by 4 bases; bases with no gene match: 8. The CDR3 sequence: CASSLGTGRTTQYF. In DNA form, the CDR3 reads TGTGCCAGCAGCCTCGGGACAGGGCGCACGACCCAGTACTTC. The whole variable domain, filled in from reference TRBV5-8 and TRBJ2-5, reads EAGVTQSPTHLIKTRGQQATLRCSPISGHTSVYWYQQALGLGLQFLLWYDEGEERNRGNFPPRFSGRQFPNYSSELNVNALELEDSALYLCASSLGTGRTTQYFGPGTRLLVL.

The chain links TRBV24-1 to TRBJ2-1; D ambiguous. Germline V gene lookup returns CDR1 KGHDR and CDR2 SFDVKD. Deletions cut 3 bases from V and 9 bases from J, with 8 bases between. There are 12 residues in the CDR3. As DNA, the CDR3 is TGTGCCACCAGTGATAATTCGGGTGAGCAGTTCTTC. Translation gives CATSDNSGEQFF.

The V call is TRBV3-1 (or the pseudogene TRBV3-2), the J call TRBJ1-2, with 8 positions matching TRBD1. Germline-derived CDR1 and CDR2 are LGHDT and YNNKEL (reference sequence). V dropped 1 base and J dropped 2; count of bases not matched to a gene: 3. The CDR3 contains 15 residues. The CDR3 reads CASSQAGGPNYGYTF. The CDR3 DNA is TGTGCCAGCAGCCAAGCAGGGGGCCCCAACTATGGCTACACCTTC.

The gene calls are TRBV11-2 and TRBJ2-4; 9 bases line up with TRBD1. V dropped 5 bases and J dropped 5; count of bases not matched to a gene: 4. CDR1 is SGHAT, CDR2 FQNNGV, per germline. The CDR3 is made up of 14 amino acids. This CDR3 is CASSPRTGENIQYF. The CDR3 DNA reads as TGTGCCAGCAGCCCCCGGACAGGGGAAAACATTCAGTACTTC.

This chain links TRBV5-4 with TRBJ1-2, with D uncertain. The V and J ends lost 1 base and 6 bases respectively, with 13 bases between them. The CDR3 is 14 residues long. Per the germline V gene, CDR1 is SGHNT and CDR2 is YYREEE (reference sequence). In DNA form, the CDR3 reads TGTGCCAGCAGCTTGCGGGCAATCGGGGATGGCTACACCTTC. It codes for CASSLRAIGDGYTF.

This clone was found a few times. The chain uses TRBV6-5 and TRBJ1-1, with 7 nucleotides matching TRBD1. The V gene's germline CDR1 is MNHEY and CDR2 SVGAGI. The CDR3 extends over 15 amino acids. Trimming took 6 bases from V and 0 from J; bases not matched to a gene: 7. The CDR3 DNA reads as TGTGCCAGCAGACGAGATACAGGGGTGAACACTGAAGCTTTCTTT. Translation: CASRRDTGVNTEAFF.

The chain combines TRBV11-3 with TRBJ1-1, with D possibly matching TRBD1 (6 bases). This CDR3 spans 19 amino acids. V gave up 1 base and J gave up 8 bases, with 29 bases separating them. CDR1 is SGHNT and CDR2 is YENEEA in the germline V gene. The CDR3 DNA sequence: TGTGCCAGCAGCTTAGTCCGACCCAGTCCCTATGGACAGTGGGGGGAAGCTTTCTTT. This gives the protein CASSLVRPSPYGQWGEAFF.

J is TRBJ2-3 and V is TRBV7-9; TRBD2 aligns across 8 bases. V gave up 7 bases and J gave up 0 bases; unmatched junction bases: 6. This CDR3 has 15 amino acids. Germline CDR1 reads SEHNR; CDR2 reads FQNEAQ (reference sequence). CDR3 residues: CASTPAGESTDTQYF. The CDR3 DNA reads as TGTGCCAGCACCCCAGCGGGGGAGAGCACAGATACGCAGTATTTT. Together with reference TRBV7-9 and TRBJ2-3, the CDR3 gives the full variable domain: DTGVSQNPRHKITKRGQNVTFRCDPISEHNRLYWYRQTLGQGPEFLTYFQNEAQLEKSRLLSDRFSAERPKGSFSTLEIQRTEQGDSAMYLCASTPAGESTDTQYFGPGTRLTVL.